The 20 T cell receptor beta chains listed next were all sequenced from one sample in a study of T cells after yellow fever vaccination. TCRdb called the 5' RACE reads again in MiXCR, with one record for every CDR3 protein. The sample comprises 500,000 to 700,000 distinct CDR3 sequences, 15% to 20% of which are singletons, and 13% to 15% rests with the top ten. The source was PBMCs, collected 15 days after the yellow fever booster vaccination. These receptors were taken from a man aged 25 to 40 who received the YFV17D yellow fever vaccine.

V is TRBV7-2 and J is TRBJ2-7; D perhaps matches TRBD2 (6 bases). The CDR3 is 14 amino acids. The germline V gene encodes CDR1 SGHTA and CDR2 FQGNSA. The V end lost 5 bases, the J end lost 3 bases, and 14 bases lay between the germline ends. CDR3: CASSANVGGYEQYF. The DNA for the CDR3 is TGTGCCAGCAGCGCTAATGTGGGGGGCTACGAGCAGTACTTC.

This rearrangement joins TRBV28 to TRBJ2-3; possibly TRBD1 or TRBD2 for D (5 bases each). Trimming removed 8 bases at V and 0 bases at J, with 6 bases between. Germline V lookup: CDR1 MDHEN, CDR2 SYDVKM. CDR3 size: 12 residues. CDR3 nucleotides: TGTGCCAGCGGGGGTAGCACAGATACGCAGTATTTT. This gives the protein CASGGSTDTQYF. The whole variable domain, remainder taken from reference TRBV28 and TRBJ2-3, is DVKVTQSSRYLVKRTGEKVFLECVQDMDHENMFWYRQDPGLGLRLIYFSYDVKMKEKGDIPEGYSVSREKKERFSLILESASTNQTSMYLCASGGSTDTQYFGPGTRLTVL.

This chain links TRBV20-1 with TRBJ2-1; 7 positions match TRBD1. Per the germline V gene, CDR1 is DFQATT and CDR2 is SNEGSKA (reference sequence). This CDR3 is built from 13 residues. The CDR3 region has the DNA TGCAGCGTCACAGGGGTATCCTACAATGAGCAGTTCTTC. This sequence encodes CSVTGVSYNEQFF.

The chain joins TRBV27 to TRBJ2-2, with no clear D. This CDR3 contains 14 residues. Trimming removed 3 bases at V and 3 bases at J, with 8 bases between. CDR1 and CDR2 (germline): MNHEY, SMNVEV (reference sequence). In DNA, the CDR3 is TGTGCCAGCAGTTTTGGGCAGGACACCGGGGAGCTGTTTTTT. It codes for CASSFGQDTGELFF.

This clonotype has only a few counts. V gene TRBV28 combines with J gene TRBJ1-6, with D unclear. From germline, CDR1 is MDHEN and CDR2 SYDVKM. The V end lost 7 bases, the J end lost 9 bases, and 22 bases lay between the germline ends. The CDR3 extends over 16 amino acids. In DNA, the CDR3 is TGTGCCAGCAAAGGAGGGCCCGCGGGATTTGCTTCACCCCTCCACTTT. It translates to CASKGGPAGFASPLHF. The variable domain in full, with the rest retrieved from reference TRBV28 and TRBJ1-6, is DVKVTQSSRYLVKRTGEKVFLECVQDMDHENMFWYRQDPGLGLRLIYFSYDVKMKEKGDIPEGYSVSREKKERFSLILESASTNQTSMYLCASKGGPAGFASPLHFGNGTRLTVT.

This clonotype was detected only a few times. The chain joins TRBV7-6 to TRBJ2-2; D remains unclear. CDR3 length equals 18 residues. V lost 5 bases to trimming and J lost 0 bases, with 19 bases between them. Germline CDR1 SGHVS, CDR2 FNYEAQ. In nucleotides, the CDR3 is TGTGCCAGCAGCCCATGGGGTACGGCAGGAGCGAACACCGGGGAGCTGTTTTTT. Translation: CASSPWGTAGANTGELFF.

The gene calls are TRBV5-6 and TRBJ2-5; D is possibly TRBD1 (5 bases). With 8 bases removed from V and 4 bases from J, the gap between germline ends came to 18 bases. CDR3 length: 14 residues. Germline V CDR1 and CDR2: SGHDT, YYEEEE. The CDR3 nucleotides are TGTGCCAGTAACCTCGGGTACCAGGGAGAGACCCAGTACTTC. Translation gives CASNLGYQGETQYF.

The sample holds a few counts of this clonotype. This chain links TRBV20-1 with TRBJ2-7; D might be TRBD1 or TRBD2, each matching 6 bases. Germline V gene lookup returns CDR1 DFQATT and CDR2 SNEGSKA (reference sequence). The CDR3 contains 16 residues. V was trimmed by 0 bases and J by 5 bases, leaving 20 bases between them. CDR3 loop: CSARDWGQARGDEQYF. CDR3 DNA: TGCAGTGCTAGAGATTGGGGGCAGGCGCGGGGCGACGAGCAGTACTTC.

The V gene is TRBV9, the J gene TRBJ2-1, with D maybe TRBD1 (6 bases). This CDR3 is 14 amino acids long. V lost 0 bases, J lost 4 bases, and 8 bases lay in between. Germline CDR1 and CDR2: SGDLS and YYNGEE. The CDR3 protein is CASSVGTAYNEQFF. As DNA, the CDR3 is TGTGCCAGCAGCGTAGGGACAGCTTACAATGAGCAGTTCTTC.

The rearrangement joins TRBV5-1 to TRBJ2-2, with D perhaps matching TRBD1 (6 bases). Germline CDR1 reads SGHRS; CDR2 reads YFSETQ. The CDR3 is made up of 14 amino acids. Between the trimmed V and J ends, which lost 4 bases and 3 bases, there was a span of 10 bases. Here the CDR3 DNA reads TGCGCCAGCAGCCCCGGGACACACACCGGGGAGCTGTTTTTT. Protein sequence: CASSPGTHTGELFF.

CDR3 amino acids: CSASRDRGGEQYF. The CDR3 nucleotides read TGCAGTGCTAGCCGGGACAGGGGGGGCGAGCAGTACTTC. The V and J genes are TRBV20-1 and TRBJ2-7, with 11 bases lining up with TRBD1. The trim removed 3 bases at V and 6 bases at J, leaving 4 bases unmatched. The CDR3 has 13 amino acids. Germline-derived CDR1 and CDR2 are DFQATT and SNEGSKA (reference sequence).

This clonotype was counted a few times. The CDR3 region has the DNA TGTGCCAGCTCACCGACTAGCGGGAGGGTTAGTGAGCAGTTCTTC. It is translated as CASSPTSGRVSEQFF. The chain joins TRBV18 to TRBJ2-1, with TRBD2 identical over 14 bases. This CDR3 spans 15 amino acids. Germline-derived CDR1 and CDR2 are KGHSH and LQKENI. The J segment lost 9 bases and the V segment lost 3 bases, leaving 4 bases of the junction unmatched. Complete variable domain (other parts from reference TRBV18 and TRBJ2-1): NAGVMQNPRHLVRRRGQEARLRCSPMKGHSHVYWYRQLPEEGLKFMVYLQKENIIDESGMPKERFSAEFPKEGPSILRIQQVVRGDSAAYFCASSPTSGRVSEQFFGPGTRLTVL.

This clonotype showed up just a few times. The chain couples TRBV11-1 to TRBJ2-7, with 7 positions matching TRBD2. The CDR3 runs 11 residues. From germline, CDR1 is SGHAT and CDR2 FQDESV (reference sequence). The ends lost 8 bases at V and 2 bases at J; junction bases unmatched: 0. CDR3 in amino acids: CASGRAYEQYF. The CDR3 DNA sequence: TGTGCCAGCGGGAGGGCCTACGAGCAGTACTTC.

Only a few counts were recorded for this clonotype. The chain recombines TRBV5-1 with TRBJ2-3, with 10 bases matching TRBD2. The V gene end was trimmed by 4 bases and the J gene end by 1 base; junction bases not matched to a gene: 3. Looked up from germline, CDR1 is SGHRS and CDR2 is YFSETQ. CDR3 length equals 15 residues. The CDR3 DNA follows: TGCGCCAGCAGCATAGGGACTAGCGGCACAGATACGCAGTATTTT. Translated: CASSIGTSGTDTQYF.

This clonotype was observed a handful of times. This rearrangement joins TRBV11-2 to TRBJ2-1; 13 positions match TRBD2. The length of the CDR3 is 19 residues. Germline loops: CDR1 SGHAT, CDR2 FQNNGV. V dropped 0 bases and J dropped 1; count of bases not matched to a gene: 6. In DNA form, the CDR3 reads TGTGCCAGCAGCTTAGACGGGACTAGCGGGACTTTATCCTACAATGAGCAGTTCTTC. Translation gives CASSLDGTSGTLSYNEQFF.

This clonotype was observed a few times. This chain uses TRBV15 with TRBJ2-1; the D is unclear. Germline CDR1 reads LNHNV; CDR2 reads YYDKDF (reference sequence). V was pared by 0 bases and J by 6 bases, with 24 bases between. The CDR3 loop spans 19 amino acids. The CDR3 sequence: CATSRDLKYIPTKFNEQFF. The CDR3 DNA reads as TGTGCCACCAGCAGAGATTTAAAGTATATCCCTACTAAATTCAATGAGCAGTTCTTC.

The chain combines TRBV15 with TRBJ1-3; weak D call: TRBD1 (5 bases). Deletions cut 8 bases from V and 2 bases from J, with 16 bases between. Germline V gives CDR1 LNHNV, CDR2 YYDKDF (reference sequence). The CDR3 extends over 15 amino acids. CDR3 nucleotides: TGTGCCACCGCCCACGGGGGACTAGCTGGAAACACCATATATTTT. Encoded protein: CATAHGGLAGNTIYF.

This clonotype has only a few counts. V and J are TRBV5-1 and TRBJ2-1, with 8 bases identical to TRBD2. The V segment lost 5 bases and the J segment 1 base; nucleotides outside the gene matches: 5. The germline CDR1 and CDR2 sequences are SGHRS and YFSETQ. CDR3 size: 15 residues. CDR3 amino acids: CASRIAGQSYNEQFF. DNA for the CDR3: TGCGCCAGCAGAATAGCGGGACAATCCTACAATGAGCAGTTCTTC.

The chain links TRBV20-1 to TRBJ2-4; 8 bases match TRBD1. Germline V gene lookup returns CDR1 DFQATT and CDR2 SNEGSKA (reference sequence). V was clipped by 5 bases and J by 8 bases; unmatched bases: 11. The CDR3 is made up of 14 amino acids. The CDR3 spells CSAFDRGAWDIQYF. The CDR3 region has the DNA TGCAGTGCTTTTGACAGGGGAGCGTGGGACATTCAGTACTTC.

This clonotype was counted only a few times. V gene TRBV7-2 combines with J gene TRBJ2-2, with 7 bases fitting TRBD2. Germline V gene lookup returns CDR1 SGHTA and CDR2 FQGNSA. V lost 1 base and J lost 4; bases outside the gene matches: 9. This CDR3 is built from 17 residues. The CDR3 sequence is CASSLGAQRGRTGELFF. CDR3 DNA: TGTGCCAGCAGCTTAGGGGCCCAGCGGGGACGCACCGGGGAGCTGTTTTTT.